What follows are 20 T cell receptor beta chains derived from one specimen sequenced in a study of Ad26.COV2.S vaccination and SARS-CoV-2 variants. The repertoire was sequenced with immunoSEQ multiplex PCR; TCRdb's copy has only in-frame clones and lacks some. The sample shows 510,000 or so clones, around 85% of them seen only once. Treatment of the sample: around 19 received Ad26.COV2.S at low or high dose, single or two shots; a few received placebo; per-sample allocation not given. On day 63 after the first injection, vaccine and placebo recipients gave samples. This specimen was peripheral blood, taken in a trial of Ad26.COV2.S vaccine versus placebo. The receptor set was obtained from a person aged 18-60 years who received the Ad26.COV2.S COVID-19 vaccine or a placebo.

The chain carries TRBV6-1 and TRBJ1-2, with TRBD1 matching 8 bases. Germline CDR1 and CDR2: MNHNS and SASEGT. J lost 7 bases, V lost 2 bases, and 12 bases had no gene match. The CDR3 is made up of 16 amino acids. CDR3 DNA sequence: TGTGCCAGCAGTGAATCGGGCAGGGGGCGCGACGGTGGCTACACCTTC. Translating it yields CASSESGRGRDGGYTF.

This clone was seen just once. The V call is TRBV7-8, the J call TRBJ2-4; the match to TRBD2 covers 14 bases. V trimming: 7 bases; J trimming: 0 bases; junction bases outside the gene matches: 8. Germline V gene lookup returns CDR1 SGHVS and CDR2 FQNEAQ. This CDR3 comprises 18 residues. CDR3 sequence (DNA): TGTGCCAGCACCCCCGGACTAGCGGGAGGTTCAGCCAAAAACATTCAGTACTTC. Translating it yields CASTPGLAGGSAKNIQYF.

The table lists this clone with a few counts. CDR3: CASSQHRGLNQPQHF. CDR3 in DNA: TGTGCCAGCAGTCAACACAGGGGGCTGAATCAGCCCCAGCATTTT. The chain recombines TRBV28 with TRBJ1-5, with 9 bases fitting TRBD1. This CDR3 comprises 15 residues. Trimming took 5 bases from V and 4 from J; bases not matched to a gene: 6. Per germline, CDR1 MDHEN and CDR2 SYDVKM.

The rearrangement links TRBV28 to TRBJ1-4; D is perhaps TRBD1 (5 bases). CDR3 length: 15 residues. Germline V gene lookup returns CDR1 MDHEN and CDR2 SYDVKM. Trimming stripped 6 bases from V and 11 bases from J, with 22 bases between. The CDR3 loop is CASSPPWGDVLKLFF. The DNA of the CDR3 is TGTGCCAGCAGCCCCCCCTGGGGGGACGTCCTGAAACTGTTTTTT.

The chain is built from TRBV7-2 and TRBJ1-4; D gene ambiguous. From germline, CDR1 is SGHTA and CDR2 FQGNSA. Trimming shortened V by 1 base and J by 0 bases, and 6 bases separated the two germline ends. CDR3 length: 15 residues. The CDR3, as DNA: TGTGCCAGCAGCTTAGAGGCAGCAACTAATGAAAAACTGTTTTTT. Translated, it gives CASSLEAATNEKLFF.

This chain connects TRBV24-1 to TRBJ2-3; D assignment may be TRBD1 or TRBD2 (5 bases each). Trimming cost V 0 bases and J 0 bases, with 12 bases left between them. The length of the CDR3 is 17 residues. Germline-derived CDR1 and CDR2 are KGHDR and SFDVKD. CDR3 residues: CATSDLRDEGSTDTQYF. Written as DNA, the CDR3 is TGTGCCACCAGTGATTTGCGTGATGAGGGGAGCACAGATACGCAGTATTTT.

The chain joins TRBV11-2 to TRBJ2-2, with TRBD1 identical over 10 bases. CDR3 length: 17 amino acids. Germline V CDR1 and CDR2: SGHAT, FQNNGV. V lost 5 bases to trimming and J lost 3 bases; unmatched junction nucleotides: 9. The CDR3, as DNA: TGTGCCAGCAGCACCAGACAGGGGGCGCGGTACACCGGGGAGCTGTTTTTT. Encoded protein: CASSTRQGARYTGELFF.

This chain connects TRBV5-1 to TRBJ2-7; D is possibly TRBD1 (6 bases). The ends were cut back, 3 bases at V and 4 bases at J, with 17 bases in the middle. The CDR3 is made up of 15 amino acids. Germline CDR1 reads SGHRS; CDR2 reads YFSETQ. CDR3 loop: CASSSYRDTPYEQYF. CDR3 in DNA: TGCGCCAGCAGCTCCTACCGGGACACTCCGTACGAGCAGTACTTC.

The V gene is TRBV15, the J gene TRBJ2-1; tentatively, D is TRBD2 (6 bases). This CDR3 is built from 15 residues. V was pared by 0 bases and J by 4 bases, with 10 bases between. Germline V gene sequence: CDR1 LNHNV, CDR2 YYDKDF (reference sequence). The DNA for the CDR3 is TGTGCCACCAGCAGAGATGTGGGGGGTTACAATGAGCAGTTCTTC. This sequence encodes CATSRDVGGYNEQFF.

Worth noting for this clone: Other DNA variants within this sample encode the same CDR3. CDR3 protein: CASSLVGGETQYF. The DNA of the CDR3 is TGTGCCAGCAGCTTAGTGGGGGGGGAGACCCAGTACTTC. V is TRBV7-2 and J is TRBJ2-5; TRBD2 agrees at 7 bases. CDR1 and CDR2 from the germline V gene are SGHTA and FQGNSA. J lost 5 bases, V lost 1 base, and 1 base had no gene match. This CDR3 region has 13 residues.

The V call is TRBV30, the J call TRBJ1-2, with D perhaps TRBD1 (6 bases). The germline gives CDR1 GTSNPN, CDR2 SVGIG (reference sequence). The CDR3 contains 13 residues. V was trimmed by 3 bases and J by 8 bases, leaving 16 bases between them. CDR3 DNA: TGTGCCTGGAGGCCCCCGGGGGCGATCGGCTACACCTTC. Protein product: CAWRPPGAIGYTF.

The chain couples TRBV28 to TRBJ1-1; D is undetermined. The germline V gene has CDR1 MDHEN and CDR2 SYDVKM. With 6 bases removed from V and 1 base from J, the gap between germline ends came to 9 bases. The CDR3 totals 13 residues. In nucleotides, the CDR3 is TGTGCCAGCAGCCCAGATGGGAACACTGAAGCTTTCTTT. Protein product: CASSPDGNTEAFF. Drawing the rest from reference TRBV28 and TRBJ1-1, the complete variable domain is DVKVTQSSRYLVKRTGEKVFLECVQDMDHENMFWYRQDPGLGLRLIYFSYDVKMKEKGDIPEGYSVSREKKERFSLILESASTNQTSMYLCASSPDGNTEAFFGQGTRLTVV.

The V call is TRBV24-1, the J call TRBJ2-6, with D perhaps matching TRBD1 (6 bases). The germline V and J ends were trimmed by 10 bases and 1 base, with 16 bases remaining between them. The CDR3 is 16 residues long. Germline-derived CDR1 and CDR2 are KGHDR and SFDVKD. The chain's CDR3 is CATSNPDRSGANVLTF. The CDR3, as DNA: TGTGCCACTTCTAACCCCGACAGGTCTGGGGCCAACGTCCTGACTTTC.

The gene calls are TRBV10-3 and TRBJ2-3; no definite D call. This CDR3 has 12 amino acids. Germline V CDR1 and CDR2: ENHRY, SYGVKD. With 6 bases removed from V and 4 bases from J, the gap between germline ends came to 8 bases. The CDR3 DNA is TGTGCCATCAGGGGTGGGGCAGATACGCAGTATTTT. Translated: CAIRGGADTQYF.

This clone was observed a handful of times. This chain connects TRBV2 to TRBJ1-1, with 10 bases aligning to TRBD1. This CDR3 is built from 14 residues. Germline lookup yields CDR1 SNHLY and CDR2 FYNNEI. The ends lost 6 bases at V and 2 bases at J; junction bases unmatched: 3. As DNA, the CDR3 is TGTGCCAGCAGGAGACAGGGGGCTAACACTGAAGCTTTCTTT. Protein sequence: CASRRQGANTEAFF.

J is TRBJ2-1 and V is TRBV29-1; 11 bases are a match to TRBD1. There are 13 residues in the CDR3. Germline assignment: CDR1 SQVTM and CDR2 ANQGSEA. V gave up 6 bases and J gave up 7 bases; unmatched junction bases: 5. Here the CDR3 reads CSVWTGGLNEQFF. CDR3 in DNA: TGCAGCGTGTGGACAGGGGGCCTTAATGAGCAGTTCTTC.

CDR3 residues: CASSFSVSSYNEQFF. The CDR3 bases are TGTGCCAGCAGTTTCAGTGTTAGCTCCTACAATGAGCAGTTCTTC. This rearrangement joins TRBV27 to TRBJ2-1; D ambiguous. The germline V gene encodes CDR1 MNHEY and CDR2 SMNVEV (reference sequence). This CDR3 is 15 amino acids long. V gave up 3 bases and J gave up 0 bases, with 9 bases separating them.

This rearrangement joins TRBV19 to TRBJ1-1; D is unresolved. Germline CDR1 and CDR2: LNHDA and SQIVND (reference sequence). The CDR3 loop spans 14 amino acids. Deletions cut 7 bases from V and 0 bases from J, with 12 bases between. The CDR3 loop is CASKSAVLNTEAFF. The CDR3 bases are TGTGCCAGTAAGTCAGCCGTTTTGAACACTGAAGCTTTCTTT.

The chain carries TRBV28 and TRBJ1-1; TRBD1 is a possible D gene (6 bases). The CDR3 has 13 amino acids. The ends were cut back, 4 bases at V and 4 bases at J, with 10 bases in the middle. From germline, CDR1 is MDHEN and CDR2 SYDVKM. The CDR3 DNA reads as TGTGCCAGCAGTTCCCCAGGGGTCACTGAAGCTTTCTTT. It translates to CASSSPGVTEAFF.

This chain uses TRBV5-1 with TRBJ1-3; D call uncertain. Germline V gene data show CDR1 as SGHRS and CDR2 as YFSETQ. The CDR3 is 14 residues long. Trimming took 1 base from V and 2 from J, leaving 7 bases between them. This chain's CDR3 is CASSLQPTGNTIYF. The CDR3 region has the DNA TGCGCCAGCAGCTTGCAGCCCACTGGAAACACCATATATTTT.